The 26 T cell receptor beta chains below come from one sample, sequenced in a study of Graves' ophthalmopathy and Graves' hyperthyroidism. Amplifying from RNA transcripts, the study obtained TCR beta CDR3 regions. First-round RT-PCR relied on HTBI primers, and a second-round multiplex PCR came next. One entry per CDR3 protein results from TCRdb running MiXCR on the multiplex PCR reads. The table has about 700,000 distinct CDR3 sequences, 35% to 50% seen once; the top ten hold 40% to 55%. The source material was peripheral blood. These receptors were obtained from an adult man with Graves' ophthalmopathy.

This clonotype has more than one count but fewer than ten. The chain links TRBV24-1 to TRBJ1-5, with D perhaps TRBD1 (5 bases). The CDR3 runs 15 residues. The V end was cut by 11 bases, the J end by 6 bases, with 22 bases between. Germline assignment: CDR1 KGHDR and CDR2 SFDVKD. CDR3 amino acids: CASRGRDGIGQPQHF. The CDR3 nucleotides read TGTGCCAGCAGAGGACGGGACGGCATTGGTCAGCCCCAGCATTTT.

This clonotype showed up many times. This rearrangement joins TRBV10-3 to TRBJ2-7, with D perhaps TRBD2 (5 bases). The germline CDR1 and CDR2 sequences are ENHRY and SYGVKD. This CDR3 region has 13 residues. V was cut by 6 bases and J by 4 bases, with 13 bases left in between. The CDR3 bases are TGTGCCATCAGCTGGGAGACAATTTACGAGCAGTACTTC. Encoded protein: CAISWETIYEQYF.

This clonotype has just a few counts. The genes are TRBV20-1 and TRBJ1-1; 10 nucleotides agree with TRBD1. The CDR3 is 12 amino acids. Per the germline V gene, CDR1 is DFQATT and CDR2 is SNEGSKA (reference sequence). The trim removed 7 bases at V and 4 bases at J, leaving 3 bases unmatched. CDR3 in DNA: TGCAGTGGAAGGACAGGGGGCACTGAAGCTTTCTTT. This encodes CSGRTGGTEAFF.

The genes are TRBV29-1 and TRBJ1-5, with 9 bases lining up with TRBD1. After removal of 6 bases from V and 14 bases from J, the junction contained 14 bases not matched to a gene. From germline, CDR1 is SQVTM and CDR2 ANQGSEA. The CDR3 covers 13 residues. The CDR3 loop reads CSVGGQGTSYEHF. The CDR3 DNA reads as TGCAGCGTGGGGGGACAGGGAACATCCTACGAGCATTTT.

This clonotype was counted a few times. This rearrangement joins TRBV24-1 to TRBJ1-5; 10 positions agree with TRBD1. The germline CDR1 and CDR2 sequences are KGHDR and SFDVKD. Losses at the gene ends were 3 bases for V and 5 bases for J; bases not matched to a gene: 6. This CDR3 has 16 residues. Here the CDR3 reads CATSDPAGTGDQPQHF. The CDR3 nucleotides are TGTGCCACCAGTGATCCCGCCGGGACAGGGGATCAGCCCCAGCATTTT.

A single count supports this clonotype. This chain links TRBV29-1 with TRBJ1-3; D is possibly TRBD1 (5 bases). The length of the CDR3 is 16 residues. Trimming cost V 6 bases and J 2 bases, with 20 bases left between them. Germline V gives CDR1 SQVTM, CDR2 ANQGSEA. As DNA, the CDR3 is TGCAGCGTCGACACGTCTGGGGCCGAAGCTGGAAACACCATATATTTT. The encoded protein is CSVDTSGAEAGNTIYF.

The chain employs TRBV29-1 and TRBJ2-5, with 8 nucleotides matching TRBD2. The CDR3 is 16 residues long. The trim removed 7 bases at V and 0 bases at J, leaving 13 bases unmatched. CDR1 and CDR2 (germline): SQVTM, ANQGSEA. The DNA for the CDR3 is TGCAGCGCTCGACTAGCGAGGAGTGGGAACCAAGAGACCCAGTACTTC. Translation: CSARLARSGNQETQYF.

This clonotype was counted at least ten times. The chain combines TRBV2 with TRBJ2-7; D may match TRBD1 or TRBD2 (6 bases each). This CDR3 has 14 residues. Deletions cut 6 bases from V and 6 bases from J, with 18 bases between. Germline CDR1 is SNHLY and CDR2 is FYNNEI. The CDR3 sequence is CASRDGGPSGEQYF. The CDR3 nucleotides are TGTGCCAGCAGGGATGGGGGGCCCAGTGGCGAGCAGTACTTC.

The chain is built from TRBV10-3 and TRBJ2-3; no definite D call. The CDR3 runs 14 residues. V shed 10 bases and J shed 4 bases, with 18 bases lying between them. Per germline, CDR1 ENHRY and CDR2 SYGVKD. CDR3 residues: CATRTPSASDTQYF. CDR3 coding DNA: TGTGCCACCCGGACGCCTAGTGCTTCAGATACGCAGTATTTT.

Comments on this clonotype: This may stem from a read error, because a much larger clone lies one nucleotide away. The chain couples TRBV25-1 to TRBJ2-5; TRBD1 or TRBD2 may be the D gene (5 bases each). Germline V gene data show CDR1 as MGHDK and CDR2 as SYGVNS. The CDR3 has 15 amino acids. The germline V and J ends were trimmed by 3 bases and 0 bases, with 11 bases remaining between them. The CDR3 protein is CASSDSGRNQETQYF. In DNA form, the CDR3 reads TGTGCCAGCAGTGATTCGGGACGGAACCAAGAGACCCAGTACTTC.

This clonotype was detected only a few times. The chain joins TRBV7-9 to TRBJ2-7; tentative D call: TRBD2 (6 bases). Trimming removed 6 bases from V and 7 bases from J, with 22 bases in between. The CDR3 is 15 amino acids. The germline V gene has CDR1 SEHNR and CDR2 FQNEAQ (reference sequence). The CDR3 region is CASSYGPREAGEQYF. The CDR3 DNA follows: TGTGCCAGCAGTTACGGCCCCCGGGAAGCGGGTGAGCAGTACTTC. Full variable domain (missing parts from reference TRBV7-9 and TRBJ2-7): DTGVSQNPRHKITKRGQNVTFRCDPISEHNRLYWYRQTLGQGPEFLTYFQNEAQLEKSRLLSDRFSAERPKGSFSTLEIQRTEQGDSAMYLCASSYGPREAGEQYFGPGTRLTVT.

This clonotype was recorded many times. The chain has TRBV19 and TRBJ1-2; D ambiguous. V was trimmed by 7 bases and J by 7 bases, leaving 13 bases between them. The CDR3 consists of 12 residues. Germline assignment: CDR1 LNHDA and CDR2 SQIVND (reference sequence). CDR3 in DNA: TGTGCCAGTATGTCCGGGTCAGGTGGCTACACCTTC. This translates into CASMSGSGGYTF.

V usage is TRBV20-1 and J usage is TRBJ2-7; TRBD2 agrees at 8 bases. The CDR3 totals 14 residues. Germline CDR1 reads DFQATT; CDR2 reads SNEGSKA (reference sequence). Losses at the gene ends were 3 bases for V and 3 bases for J; bases not matched to a gene: 7. The CDR3 coding sequence is TGCAGTGCTAGGCCGGGACTAGTACTCTACGAGCAGTACTTC. Amino acids: CSARPGLVLYEQYF.

Many counts were recorded for this clonotype. V and J are TRBV7-9 and TRBJ2-7, with D unresolved. Germline V gene sequence: CDR1 SEHNR, CDR2 FQNEAQ (reference sequence). The CDR3 is made up of 12 amino acids. V lost 6 bases and J lost 3, with 9 bases in between. CDR3 amino acids: CASSLSFYEQYF. The CDR3 coding sequence is TGTGCCAGCAGTTTATCCTTCTACGAGCAGTACTTC.

This clonotype was found once. The CDR3 DNA reads as TGTGCCATCAGTGAGTGGAGACAGGGCCCGGAGACCCAGTACTTC. It is translated as CAISEWRQGPETQYF. V gene TRBV10-3 combines with J gene TRBJ2-5; the match to TRBD1 covers 7 bases. Trimming at V came to 1 base and at J to 5 bases, leaving 7 bases not matched to a gene. Germline CDR1 is ENHRY and CDR2 is SYGVKD. The CDR3 length is 15 residues.

This sequence joins TRBV5-1 and TRBJ2-7; D remains unclear. Germline CDR1 reads SGHRS; CDR2 reads YFSETQ. V lost 1 base to trimming and J lost 2 bases, with 16 bases between them. The CDR3 covers 16 residues. The CDR3 is CASSLSGGDSTYEQYF. CDR3 nucleotides: TGCGCCAGCAGCTTGTCCGGCGGCGATTCGACCTACGAGCAGTACTTC.

This clonotype was observed at least ten times. V usage is TRBV15 and J usage is TRBJ2-6, with a possible D match to TRBD1 (5 bases). The CDR3 runs to 15 residues. Between the trimmed V and J ends, which lost 4 bases and 3 bases, there was a span of 10 bases. Looked up from germline, CDR1 is LNHNV and CDR2 is YYDKDF (reference sequence). The CDR3 region is CATSIQGGGANVLTF. The DNA of the CDR3 is TGTGCCACCAGCATCCAGGGTGGTGGGGCCAACGTCCTGACTTTC.

CDR3 in DNA: TGTGCCAGTAGCCGACTGGACGGGGCCAACGTCCTGACTTTC. This translates into CASSRLDGANVLTF. The J gene is TRBJ2-6, the V gene TRBV7-9; no reliable D call. This CDR3 region has 14 residues. V lost 9 bases and J lost 4, with 13 bases in between. Germline V gives CDR1 SEHNR, CDR2 FQNEAQ (reference sequence).

This clonotype was detected ten times or more. The chain carries TRBV7-9 and TRBJ1-6; 7 bases fit TRBD1. Germline assignment: CDR1 SEHNR and CDR2 FQNEAQ (reference sequence). The CDR3 has 17 residues. V lost 3 bases, J lost 8 bases, and 13 bases stayed unmatched. CDR3 amino acids: CASSFRGQPSADSPLHF. The CDR3 nucleotides read TGTGCCAGCAGCTTCCGGGGACAGCCATCCGCTGATTCACCCCTCCACTTT. Full variable domain (missing parts from reference TRBV7-9 and TRBJ1-6): DTGVSQNPRHKITKRGQNVTFRCDPISEHNRLYWYRQTLGQGPEFLTYFQNEAQLEKSRLLSDRFSAERPKGSFSTLEIQRTEQGDSAMYLCASSFRGQPSADSPLHFGNGTRLTVT.

The V and J genes are TRBV6-6 and TRBJ2-6, with 8 bases identical to TRBD1. Losses at the gene ends were 7 bases for V and 0 bases for J; bases not matched to a gene: 5. This CDR3 region has 16 residues. CDR1 is MNHNY, CDR2 SVGAGI, per germline (reference sequence). CDR3 loop: CASKDRAYSGANVLTF. CDR3 nucleotide sequence: TGTGCCAGCAAGGACAGGGCCTACTCTGGGGCCAACGTCCTGACTTTC.

This sequence joins TRBV20-1 and TRBJ2-5; 9 nucleotides match TRBD2. V dropped 0 bases and J dropped 5; count of bases not matched to a gene: 13. Germline lookup yields CDR1 DFQATT and CDR2 SNEGSKA (reference sequence). The CDR3 is 17 residues long. CDR3: CSARENSVVAGEETQYF. CDR3 nucleotides: TGCAGTGCTAGAGAAAATAGTGTGGTAGCGGGGGAGGAGACCCAGTACTTC.

J is TRBJ2-5 and V is TRBV20-1; tentative D call: TRBD2 (6 bases). The J call is in doubt because the DNA end fits TRBJ2-7 better. This CDR3 comprises 12 residues. The germline V gene has CDR1 DFQATT and CDR2 SNEGSKA (reference sequence). CDR3: CSAIDGGAEQYF. CDR3 coding DNA: TGCAGTGCCATCGACGGGGGAGCCGAGCAGTACTTC.

This clonotype has ten or more counts. The chain links TRBV2 to TRBJ2-6; tentatively, D is TRBD1 (5 bases). This CDR3 region has 15 residues. Germline loops: CDR1 SNHLY, CDR2 FYNNEI. Trimming stripped 6 bases from V and 0 bases from J, with 9 bases between. CDR3 nucleotide sequence: TGTGCCAGCAGATACAGGACCTCTGGGGCCAACGTCCTGACTTTC. Protein sequence: CASRYRTSGANVLTF.

Concerning this clonotype itself: A single base separates this from a much larger clone, so it may be a read error. The J gene is TRBJ2-2, the V gene TRBV20-1, with 10 nucleotides matching TRBD1. Germline trimming cut 0 bases from V and 6 bases from J; bases unmatched to any gene: 7. CDR3 length: 16 amino acids. The germline CDR1 and CDR2 sequences are DFQATT and SNEGSKA (reference sequence). CDR3 sequence reads: CSARDSGTGDAGELFF. In DNA form, the CDR3 reads TGCAGTGCTAGAGATAGCGGGACAGGGGACGCCGGGGAGCTGTTTTTT.

This clonotype was recorded a few times. V gene TRBV5-5 combines with J gene TRBJ1-4; D is possibly TRBD1 (6 bases). Germline values: CDR1 SGHKS, CDR2 YYEKEE (reference sequence). The CDR3 runs 16 residues. The V end was cut by 4 bases, the J end by 0 bases, with 13 bases between. The CDR3, as DNA: TGTGCCAGCAGCCTAACCGGGACATCAACTAATGAAAAACTGTTTTTT. Amino acid sequence: CASSLTGTSTNEKLFF.

This chain links TRBV19 with TRBJ1-3; D might be TRBD1 (6 bases). The V end lost 5 bases, the J end lost 9 bases, and 17 bases lay between the germline ends. Germline V gene lookup returns CDR1 LNHDA and CDR2 SQIVND (reference sequence). The CDR3 is 14 amino acids. The CDR3 spells CASSPRDTRFTIYF. Written as DNA, the CDR3 is TGTGCCAGTAGTCCCAGGGACACCCGGTTCACCATATATTTT.